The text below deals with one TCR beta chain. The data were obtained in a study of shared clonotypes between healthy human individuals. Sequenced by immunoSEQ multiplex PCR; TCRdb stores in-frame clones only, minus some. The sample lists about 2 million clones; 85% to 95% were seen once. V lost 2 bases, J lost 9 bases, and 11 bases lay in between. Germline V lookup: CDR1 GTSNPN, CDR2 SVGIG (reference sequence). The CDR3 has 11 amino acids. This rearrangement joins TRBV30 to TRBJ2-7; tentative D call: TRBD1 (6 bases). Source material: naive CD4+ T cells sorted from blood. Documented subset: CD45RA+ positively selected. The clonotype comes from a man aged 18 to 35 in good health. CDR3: CAWSPKDRQYF. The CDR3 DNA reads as TGTGCCTGGAGTCCCAAGGACAGGCAGTACTTC. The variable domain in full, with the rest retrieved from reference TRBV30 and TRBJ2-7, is SQTIHQWPATLVQPVGSPLSLECTVEGTSNPNLYWYRQAAGRGLQLLFYSVGIGQISSEVPQNLSASRPQDRQFILSSKKLLLSDSGFYLCAWSPKDRQYFGPGTRLTVT.